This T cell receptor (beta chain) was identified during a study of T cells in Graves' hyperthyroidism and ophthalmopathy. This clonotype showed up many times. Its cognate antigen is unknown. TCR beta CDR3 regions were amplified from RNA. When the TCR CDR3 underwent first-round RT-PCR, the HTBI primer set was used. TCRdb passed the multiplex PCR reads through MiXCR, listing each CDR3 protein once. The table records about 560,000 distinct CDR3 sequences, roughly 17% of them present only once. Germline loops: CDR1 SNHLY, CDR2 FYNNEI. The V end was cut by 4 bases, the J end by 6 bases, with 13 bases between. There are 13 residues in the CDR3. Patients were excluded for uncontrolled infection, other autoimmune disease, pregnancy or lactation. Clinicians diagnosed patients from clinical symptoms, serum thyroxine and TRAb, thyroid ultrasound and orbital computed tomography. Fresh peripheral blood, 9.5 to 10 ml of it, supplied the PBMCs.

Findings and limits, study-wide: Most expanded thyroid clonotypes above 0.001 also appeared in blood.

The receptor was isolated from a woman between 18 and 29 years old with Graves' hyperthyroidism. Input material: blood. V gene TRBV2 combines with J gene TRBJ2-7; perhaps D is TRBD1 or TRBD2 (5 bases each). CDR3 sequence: CASSVFRESEQYF. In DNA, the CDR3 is TGTGCCAGCAGTGTGTTCAGGGAGTCCGAGCAGTACTTC.